The source of this TCR beta chain is a study of CD8+ T cells in alopecia areata. Study-wide context: Those patients who were treated received oral tofacitinib, which was given at 5 to 10 mg twice daily for moderate-to-severe alopecia areata.

The treatment was: oral pan-JAK inhibitor, 5-10 mg twice daily. Reverse transcribed after extraction, RNA yielded cDNA as the sequencing template. Measured with immunoSEQ multiplex PCR; TCRdb has only the in-frame clones, and not every one. The sample comprises about 220,000 clones, under 60% of which are singletons, and 1.6% rests with the top ten. With respect to this clone: Its antigen is not identified.

Per germline, CDR1 LNHNV and CDR2 YYDKDF (reference sequence). Trimming took off 5 bases at V and 2 bases at J, with 13 bases between the two ends. This CDR3 is built from 14 residues. Study-level points and caveats: Scalp clonality dropped significantly under tofacitinib, as did expanded CD8+ top-100 clones.

Sample: CD4+ T cells sorted from blood, taken at week 4, from a patient treated with tofacitinib. The J gene is TRBJ2-7, the V gene TRBV15, with D unclear. The TCR originated in a human donor with alopecia areata. CDR3 region: CATSFEDLTYEQYF. Written as DNA, the CDR3 is TGTGCCACCAGCTTTGAAGATTTAACCTACGAGCAGTACTTC. The full variable domain, in which reference TRBV15 and TRBJ2-7 provide the parts outside the CDR3, is DAMVIQNPRYQVTQFGKPVTLSCSQTLNHNVMYWYQQKSSQAPKLLFHYYDKDFNNEADTPDNFQSRRPNTSFCFLDIRSPGLGDTAMYLCATSFEDLTYEQYFGPGTRLTVT.